These 25 T cell receptor beta chains originate from one sample sequenced in a study of cytomegalovirus exposure and HLA in healthy donors (dated by TCRdb to 2015 to 2018). The library was prepared using the immunoSEQ multiplex PCR assay. This immuneACCESS table, as held by TCRdb, lists in-frame sequences with V and J called but not all clones. Of the missing ones, under half trace to an unresolved V gene in checked studies; the others have no known cause. The sample table records 150,000 to 200,000 clones; 86% of these occur just once. The ten most abundant clones make up around 6% of the sample. Sequencing used PBMCs. The receptors derive from a woman aged 30 to 39 in good health and CMV-seronegative.

This clone has just a few counts. The chain employs TRBV4-3 and TRBJ2-2; unclear D gene. CDR1 and CDR2 from the germline V gene are LGHNA and YSLEER. This CDR3 is built from 13 residues. The V end lost 0 bases, the J end lost 7 bases, and 6 bases lay between the germline ends. Here the CDR3 DNA reads TGCGCCAGCAGCCAAGATTGGTTCGGGGAGCTGTTTTTT. Amino acids: CASSQDWFGELFF.

Here the CDR3 reads CAISDIQGWTEAFF. Here the CDR3 DNA reads TGTGCCATCAGTGACATTCAGGGGTGGACTGAAGCTTTCTTT. The gene calls are TRBV10-3 and TRBJ1-1; a possible D gene is TRBD1 (6 bases). The CDR3 is made up of 14 amino acids. V dropped 3 bases and J dropped 5 bases, with 13 bases sitting between them. Germline assignment: CDR1 ENHRY and CDR2 SYGVKD.

The chain has TRBV27 and TRBJ1-6; D is uncertain. The length of the CDR3 is 16 residues. With 5 bases removed from V and 0 bases from J, the gap between germline ends came to 11 bases. The germline CDR1 and CDR2 sequences are MNHEY and SMNVEV (reference sequence). In nucleotides, the CDR3 is TGTGCCAGCAGTGCCCTCATCAGCTCCTATAATTCACCCCTCCACTTT. Encoded protein: CASSALISSYNSPLHF.

The CDR3 bases are TGCGCCAGCAGCCAAGATCGTGGCTTTCAAGGTTACGAGCAGTACTTC. Amino acids: CASSQDRGFQGYEQYF. The chain combines TRBV4-1 with TRBJ2-7; the D is unclear. Deletions cut 0 bases from V and 4 bases from J, with 16 bases between. The length of the CDR3 is 16 residues. The germline CDR1 and CDR2 sequences are MGHRA and YSYEKL.

This chain connects TRBV7-9 to TRBJ2-5, with TRBD1 identical over 9 bases. The CDR3 covers 16 residues. Trimming took 1 base from V and 7 from J; bases not matched to a gene: 10. The germline gives CDR1 SEHNR, CDR2 FQNEAQ (reference sequence). DNA for the CDR3: TGTGCCAGCAGCTTAGGGGTCCAGGGACAGGGAATGACCCAGTACTTC. Encoded protein: CASSLGVQGQGMTQYF.

The rearrangement uses TRBV11-1 and TRBJ1-2; D remains ambiguous. This CDR3 comprises 15 residues. V lost 5 bases and J 0 bases, leaving 13 bases between the germline ends. CDR1 is SGHAT, CDR2 FQDESV, per germline (reference sequence). CDR3 nucleotide sequence: TGTGCCAGCAGCCCCGACATACCCGCTAACTATGGCTACACCTTC. Translated: CASSPDIPANYGYTF.

The rearrangement links TRBV30 to TRBJ2-3, with a weak D call TRBD1 (6 bases). CDR3 length: 14 residues. Trimming took off 2 bases at V and 7 bases at J, with 16 bases between the two ends. The germline CDR1 and CDR2 sequences are GTSNPN and SVGIG (reference sequence). The CDR3, as DNA: TGTGCCTGGAGTCGGCCACTAGGGGGAAATACGCAGTATTTT. It yields the protein CAWSRPLGGNTQYF. Full variable domain (remainder filled in from reference TRBV30 and TRBJ2-3): SQTIHQWPATLVQPVGSPLSLECTVEGTSNPNLYWYRQAAGRGLQLLFYSVGIGQISSEVPQNLSASRPQDRQFILSSKKLLLSDSGFYLCAWSRPLGGNTQYFGPGTRLTVL.

V usage is TRBV9 and J usage is TRBJ2-5, with TRBD2 matching over 8 bases. The CDR3 runs to 15 residues. With V trimmed by 0 bases and J by 5 bases, 6 bases remained unmatched. Per germline, CDR1 SGDLS and CDR2 YYNGEE. CDR3 in amino acids: CASSVVGGALETQYF. CDR3 DNA: TGTGCCAGCAGCGTAGTCGGGGGGGCCCTGGAGACCCAGTACTTC.

This clone is a singleton in its sample. V is TRBV5-5 and J is TRBJ1-2; D possibly corresponds to TRBD1 (5 bases). Trimming took off 4 bases at V and 2 bases at J, with 15 bases between the two ends. In germline, CDR1 is SGHKS, CDR2 YYEKEE (reference sequence). The CDR3 consists of 15 residues. CDR3 region: CASSLQSRQNYGYTF. The CDR3 nucleotides are TGTGCCAGCAGCCTCCAATCCCGACAGAACTATGGCTACACCTTC.

CDR3 sequence: CASSSVPGAKLFF. The CDR3 DNA reads TGTGCCAGCAGTTCCGTTCCCGGCGCGAAGCTTTTCTTT. V gene TRBV6-5 combines with J gene TRBJ1-1; D is ambiguous. Trimming stripped 4 bases from V and 13 bases from J, with 19 bases between. CDR1 is MNHEY and CDR2 is SVGAGI in the germline V gene. This CDR3 spans 13 amino acids.

Only one count was recorded for this clone. The rearrangement links TRBV13 to TRBJ2-1, with 11 bases matching TRBD2. V was pared by 7 bases and J by 5 bases, with 7 bases of the junction left unmatched. The CDR3 is 15 residues long. CDR1 and CDR2 from the germline V gene are PRHDT and FYEKMQ (reference sequence). The CDR3 DNA follows: TGTGCCAGCAACATGCTAGCGGGGGGAAACAATGAGCAGTTCTTC. Its protein product is CASNMLAGGNNEQFF.

V is TRBV11-2 and J is TRBJ2-3; 7 nucleotides align to TRBD2. Germline-derived CDR1 and CDR2 are SGHAT and FQNNGV. The V gene end was trimmed by 1 base and the J gene end by 3 bases; junction bases not matched to a gene: 4. This CDR3 region has 15 residues. The CDR3 nucleotides read TGTGCCAGCAGCTTAGCATGGCGGGAGACAGATACGCAGTATTTT. Its protein is CASSLAWRETDTQYF.

The chain recombines TRBV28 with TRBJ1-5; 10 bases agree with TRBD1. The V gene end was trimmed by 5 bases and the J gene end by 7 bases; junction bases not matched to a gene: 8. This CDR3 comprises 15 residues. CDR1 and CDR2 from the germline V gene are MDHEN and SYDVKM. The CDR3: CASSRQGAHLQPQHF. DNA of the CDR3: TGTGCCAGCAGTAGACAGGGGGCGCATCTCCAGCCCCAGCATTTT.

The V gene is TRBV9, the J gene TRBJ2-3; TRBD2 aligns across 9 bases. Germline assignment: CDR1 SGDLS and CDR2 YYNGEE. Unmatched junction bases numbered 8, after V lost 2 bases and J lost 4 bases. The length of the CDR3 is 16 residues. The CDR3 DNA reads as TGTGCCAGCAGCGTGTCCCCCCGCGGGGGGGCAGATACGCAGTATTTT. It is translated as CASSVSPRGGADTQYF.

V and J are TRBV28 and TRBJ2-1; tentatively, D is TRBD1 or TRBD2 (5 bases each). The CDR3 spans 16 residues. CDR1 is MDHEN and CDR2 is SYDVKM in the germline V gene. Trimming cost V 3 bases and J 8 bases, with 20 bases left between them. This chain's CDR3 is CASSFGTRGAVYEQFF. CDR3 in DNA: TGTGCCAGCAGTTTCGGCACTAGAGGGGCGGTGTATGAGCAGTTCTTC.

This chain joins TRBV6-5 and TRBJ1-2, with a possible D match to TRBD1 (5 bases). V dropped 5 bases and J dropped 3 bases, with 13 bases sitting between them. CDR1 and CDR2 (germline): MNHEY, SVGAGI. CDR3 size: 14 residues. The CDR3 nucleotides are TGTGCCAGCAGTAATCCCGGGACCTACTATGGCTACACCTTC. It yields the protein CASSNPGTYYGYTF.

The J gene is TRBJ2-2, the V gene TRBV27; the D is unclear. Per the germline V gene, CDR1 is MNHEY and CDR2 is SMNVEV (reference sequence). Between the trimmed V and J ends, which lost 7 bases and 7 bases, there was a span of 13 bases. This CDR3 spans 13 amino acids. CDR3 DNA: TGTGCCAGCACCAACCCCCGGGTCGGGGAGCTGTTTTTT. Translated: CASTNPRVGELFF.

This chain uses TRBV14 with TRBJ1-6, with 9 positions matching TRBD1. The CDR3 is 17 amino acids. From germline, CDR1 is SGHDN and CDR2 FVKESK. V was clipped by 6 bases and J by 0 bases; unmatched bases: 6. The CDR3 sequence: CASSWDRAGSYNSPLHF. The CDR3 DNA reads TGTGCCAGCAGTTGGGACAGGGCAGGCTCCTATAATTCACCCCTCCACTTT.

The chain links TRBV7-6 to TRBJ1-5; maybe TRBD1 (5 bases). The germline CDR1 and CDR2 sequences are SGHVS and FNYEAQ. The V end lost 1 base, the J end lost 3 bases, and 13 bases lay between the germline ends. This CDR3 is built from 16 residues. In DNA form, the CDR3 reads TGTGCCAGCAGCTTAGGGCGGGGGTCGATCAATCAGCCCCAGCATTTT. Amino acids: CASSLGRGSINQPQHF. Based on the CDR3 plus reference TRBV7-6 and TRBJ1-5, the full variable domain is GAGVSQSPRYKVTKRGQDVALRCDPISGHVSLYWYRQALGQGPEFLTYFNYEAQQDKSGLPNDRFSAERPEGSISTLTIQRTEQRDSAMYRCASSLGRGSINQPQHFGDGTRLSIL.

This clone was counted only a few times. The V call is TRBV6-5, the J call TRBJ1-2; the D gene is possibly TRBD1 (6 bases). The germline CDR1 and CDR2 sequences are MNHEY and SVGAGI. The length of the CDR3 is 13 residues. The V and J ends lost 8 bases and 8 bases respectively, with 18 bases between them. The CDR3 is CASSLNRGQGYTF. In nucleotides, the CDR3 is TGTGCCAGCTCCCTCAATAGGGGACAAGGCTACACCTTC.

This clone was observed a single time. V is TRBV29-1 and J is TRBJ2-5, with no clear D. The V gene's germline CDR1 is SQVTM and CDR2 ANQGSEA. Deletions cut 0 bases from V and 6 bases from J, with 5 bases between. CDR3 length: 11 amino acids. CDR3 bases: TGCAGCGTTGAAGATAGGCAGACCCAGTACTTC. It translates to CSVEDRQTQYF.

DNA of the CDR3: TGTGCCAGCAGCTTAGCGGGGGGAGGTGGCAATCAGCCCCAGCATTTT. It is translated as CASSLAGGGGNQPQHF. The chain recombines TRBV7-9 with TRBJ1-5; the D gene is possibly TRBD1 (5 bases). This CDR3 contains 16 residues. The V gene's germline CDR1 is SEHNR and CDR2 FQNEAQ (reference sequence). V lost 0 bases and J lost 2, with 11 bases in between.

The V call is TRBV5-4, the J call TRBJ2-7, with 7 bases that match TRBD1. Germline lookup yields CDR1 SGHNT and CDR2 YYREEE (reference sequence). This CDR3 comprises 15 residues. V shed 0 bases and J 0 bases; nucleotides not matched to a gene: 3. The CDR3 loop reads CASSLEGASSYEQYF. The CDR3 DNA follows: TGTGCCAGCAGCTTGGAGGGGGCGAGCTCCTACGAGCAGTACTTC.

The chain joins TRBV5-1 to TRBJ2-7; 9 bases map to TRBD1. V was pared by 1 base and J by 4 bases, with 15 bases of the junction left unmatched. The CDR3 has 18 amino acids. Germline V gene lookup returns CDR1 SGHRS and CDR2 YFSETQ. The CDR3 is CASSLPSNMGQGLYEQYF. Here the CDR3 DNA reads TGCGCCAGCAGCTTGCCCTCAAACATGGGACAGGGTCTTTACGAGCAGTACTTC.

This clone has more than one count but fewer than ten. As DNA, the CDR3 is TGTGCCAGCAGTGACTTCCGGACAGGGGCAAACACCGGGGAGCTGTTTTTT. Its translation is CASSDFRTGANTGELFF. The chain couples TRBV25-1 to TRBJ2-2, with 9 bases aligning to TRBD1. Per germline, CDR1 MGHDK and CDR2 SYGVNS. The length of the CDR3 is 17 residues. V trimming: 3 bases; J trimming: 2 bases; junction bases outside the gene matches: 7.